The 19 T cell receptor beta chains reported below all come from one sample, sequenced in a study of T-cell memory formation after mild COVID-19. One entry per CDR3 protein results from TCRdb running MiXCR on the 5' RACE reads. The sample holds 400,000 to 450,000 distinct CDR3 sequences, approximately 19% seen once. Sequenced material: PBMCs or a T cell subset sorted from them (not recorded which). These receptors all stem from a man between 18 and 35 years old who had mild COVID-19 (a few samples of this study predate the infection). Cell type and time point are not known.

This clonotype was counted between two and nine times. The chain carries TRBV2 and TRBJ2-5; 8 positions match TRBD2. Trimming removed 6 bases from V and 1 base from J; junction bases left unmatched: 4. Germline CDR1 SNHLY, CDR2 FYNNEI. The CDR3 totals 14 residues. CDR3 bases: TGTGCCAGCAGCGTGAGCGGGAGCCAAGAGACCCAGTACTTC. It encodes CASSVSGSQETQYF. The complete variable domain, with remaining parts taken from reference TRBV2 and TRBJ2-5, reads EPEVTQTPSHQVTQMGQEVILRCVPISNHLYFYWYRQILGQKVEFLVSFYNNEISEKSEIFDDQFSVERPDGSNFTLKIRSTKLEDSAMYFCASSVSGSQETQYFGPGTRLLVL.

The chain uses TRBV4-1 and TRBJ1-2; D not certain. Germline CDR1 is MGHRA and CDR2 is YSYEKL. V was clipped by 4 bases and J by 5 bases, with 14 bases between them. The CDR3 loop spans 14 amino acids. In DNA, the CDR3 is TGCGCCAGCAGCCTCCAACCCAGGTTATATGGCTACACCTTC. Its protein is CASSLQPRLYGYTF.

This clonotype was counted a few times. The junction departs from germline at one end; a sequencing error may be responsible. The V and J genes are TRBV4-1 and TRBJ1-2, with TRBD1 matching 7 bases. The germline gives CDR1 MGHRA, CDR2 YSYEKL. The CDR3 length is 15 residues. The chain's CDR3 is CASSQVGGQAKRFAF. In DNA, the CDR3 is TGCGCCAGCAGCCAAGTGGGAGGACAGGCAAAAAGGTTTGCCTTC.

The J gene is TRBJ1-5, the V gene TRBV7-9, with 7 bases fitting TRBD1. The CDR3 sequence is 14 residues long. Trimming at V came to 11 bases and at J to 0 bases, leaving 7 bases not matched to a gene. Germline V gene sequence: CDR1 SEHNR, CDR2 FQNEAQ (reference sequence). The CDR3 DNA reads as TGTGCCGGTACAGGGGTAAATAGCAATCAGCCCCAGCATTTT. This sequence encodes CAGTGVNSNQPQHF.

This clonotype was detected a few times. V is TRBV3-1 and J is TRBJ1-1; TRBD1 agrees at 8 bases. The germline CDR1 and CDR2 sequences are LGHDT and YNNKEL (reference sequence). The CDR3 has 12 residues. V was pared by 4 bases and J by 10 bases, with 5 bases of the junction left unmatched. DNA for the CDR3: TGTGCCAGCAGCCTTGGACAGGGAGGAGCTTTCTTT. Its translation is CASSLGQGGAFF.

The chain uses TRBV5-1 and TRBJ2-1, with D possibly being TRBD2 (5 bases). V gave up 7 bases and J gave up 6 bases, with 11 bases separating them. The CDR3 covers 12 residues. Germline V lookup: CDR1 SGHRS, CDR2 YFSETQ. The CDR3 nucleotides read TGCGCCAGCGCCCTAGCCGGCAATGAGCAGTTCTTC. Its translation is CASALAGNEQFF.

A few counts support this clonotype. The chain links TRBV5-1 to TRBJ1-1; no definite D call. CDR1 is SGHRS, CDR2 YFSETQ, per germline. The V and J ends lost 0 bases and 8 bases respectively, with 14 bases between them. The CDR3 sequence is 14 residues long. CDR3 protein: CASSLDQGYMEAFF. Written as DNA, the CDR3 is TGCGCCAGCAGCTTGGATCAAGGTTATATGGAAGCTTTCTTT.

The rearrangement joins TRBV4-3 to TRBJ1-2; tentatively, D is TRBD1 (6 bases). The V gene's germline CDR1 is LGHNA and CDR2 YSLEER. V lost 0 bases and J 9 bases, leaving 14 bases between the germline ends. The CDR3 consists of 14 residues. CDR3 region: CASSQDAGDARYTF. The DNA for the CDR3 is TGCGCCAGCAGCCAAGATGCAGGGGACGCTCGCTACACCTTC.

This clonotype was detected only a few times. The V and J genes are TRBV3-1 and TRBJ2-7; D call uncertain. Germline CDR1 is LGHDT and CDR2 is YNNKEL (reference sequence). V was shortened by 3 bases and J by 2 bases, with 5 bases between the two germline ends. The CDR3 has 12 residues. This chain's CDR3 is CASSQGTYEQYF. The CDR3 nucleotides read TGTGCCAGCAGCCAGGGGACCTACGAGCAGTACTTC.

This chain joins TRBV18 and TRBJ1-2; D is uncertain. The germline CDR1 and CDR2 sequences are KGHSH and LQKENI. V was trimmed by 0 bases and J by 8 bases, leaving 10 bases between them. The CDR3 has 13 amino acids. The CDR3 sequence is CASSPPVPGGYTF. In DNA, the CDR3 is TGTGCCAGCTCACCACCGGTCCCCGGGGGCTACACCTTC.

CDR3 region: CATSDGTGSDTQYF. As DNA, the CDR3 is TGTGCCACCAGTGACGGGACAGGGTCAGATACGCAGTATTTT. V usage is TRBV24-1 and J usage is TRBJ2-3; TRBD1 matches 9 bases. The ends lost 4 bases at V and 4 bases at J; junction bases unmatched: 2. The CDR3 covers 14 residues. Germline V gene sequence: CDR1 KGHDR, CDR2 SFDVKD.

The chain uses TRBV7-2 and TRBJ2-5; TRBD1 or TRBD2 may be the D gene (5 bases each). Trimming left V 5 bases short and J 1 base short, with 11 bases between. This CDR3 comprises 14 residues. The germline V gene has CDR1 SGHTA and CDR2 FQGNSA. CDR3 amino acids: CASSQNGAQETQYF. CDR3 nucleotide sequence: TGTGCCAGCAGCCAGAACGGGGCCCAAGAGACCCAGTACTTC.

V and J are TRBV12-5 and TRBJ2-1; 11 positions agree with TRBD2. V lost 1 base to trimming and J lost 7 bases; unmatched junction nucleotides: 0. In germline, CDR1 is LGHNT, CDR2 FRNRAP. The CDR3 runs to 14 residues. This CDR3 is CASGLASGGNEQFF. CDR3 nucleotides: TGTGCTAGTGGTTTGGCTAGCGGGGGGAATGAGCAGTTCTTC.

The chain uses TRBV4-1 and TRBJ2-1, with D maybe TRBD1 (5 bases). The germline V and J ends were trimmed by 3 bases and 13 bases, with 13 bases remaining between them. Germline V gene lookup returns CDR1 MGHRA and CDR2 YSYEKL. This CDR3 comprises 12 residues. CDR3 in amino acids: CASSHPTVGQFF. CDR3 nucleotides: TGCGCCAGCAGCCACCCGACAGTAGGACAGTTCTTC.

This clonotype was observed at least ten times. This rearrangement joins TRBV5-1 to TRBJ2-5, with D hard to call. Trimming removed 1 base at V and 2 bases at J, with 12 bases between. The CDR3 spans 15 residues. Germline-derived CDR1 and CDR2 are SGHRS and YFSETQ. The CDR3 protein is CASSLILATQETQYF. The CDR3 DNA is TGCGCCAGCAGCTTGATCTTGGCAACTCAAGAGACCCAGTACTTC.

This clonotype was counted only a few times. The chain couples TRBV7-9 to TRBJ2-6; D is unresolved. The CDR3 covers 12 residues. Germline V CDR1 and CDR2: SEHNR, FQNEAQ (reference sequence). V lost 5 bases, J lost 5 bases, and 4 bases lay in between. The CDR3 is CASSPRANVLTF. CDR3 in DNA: TGTGCCAGCAGCCCGAGGGCCAACGTCCTGACTTTC.

The sample holds a few counts of this clonotype. This sequence joins TRBV18 and TRBJ2-5; D is uncertain. Germline values: CDR1 KGHSH, CDR2 LQKENI. Trimming cost V 1 base and J 5 bases, with 8 bases left between them. The CDR3 length is 13 residues. The DNA for the CDR3 is TGTGCCAGCTCACCACTGATTCGGGAGACCCAGTACTTC. Translated, it gives CASSPLIRETQYF. Based on the CDR3 plus reference TRBV18 and TRBJ2-5, the full variable domain is NAGVMQNPRHLVRRRGQEARLRCSPMKGHSHVYWYRQLPEEGLKFMVYLQKENIIDESGMPKERFSAEFPKEGPSILRIQQVVRGDSAAYFCASSPLIRETQYFGPGTRLLVL.

The chain combines TRBV7-9 with TRBJ2-5; a possible D gene is TRBD1 (5 bases). The V gene's germline CDR1 is SEHNR and CDR2 FQNEAQ (reference sequence). The CDR3 has 14 amino acids. Trimming left V 3 bases short and J 5 bases short, with 13 bases between. The CDR3 here is CASSFGAGLETQYF. The CDR3 region has the DNA TGTGCCAGCAGCTTTGGGGCAGGGCTGGAGACCCAGTACTTC.

The sample holds a few counts of this clonotype. The V and J genes are TRBV7-2 and TRBJ1-2; tentative D call: TRBD1 (5 bases). V was trimmed by 5 bases and J by 8 bases, leaving 18 bases between them. This CDR3 spans 14 amino acids. CDR1 and CDR2 from the germline V gene are SGHTA and FQGNSA. DNA for the CDR3: TGTGCCAGCAGCGCTGGCAGGGCCCCCCAAGGCTACACCTTC. This codes for CASSAGRAPQGYTF.